Presented here are 18 T cell receptor beta chains from one specimen sequenced in a study of cytomegalovirus exposure and HLA in healthy donors. Both 60 Vbeta primers and 13 Jbeta primers went into the PCR. The repertoire was sequenced with immunoSEQ multiplex PCR; TCRdb's copy has only in-frame clones and lacks some. This table holds just under 60,000 clones. What was sequenced was PBMCs. The receptor set was obtained from a male donor in good health and CMV-seronegative.

CDR3 amino acids: CAWGGGTSSYEQYF. As DNA, the CDR3 is TGTGCCTGGGGCGGAGGAACGAGCTCCTACGAGCAGTACTTC. This chain links TRBV30 with TRBJ2-7, with D possibly being TRBD2 (5 bases). The CDR3 runs to 14 residues. Germline V lookup: CDR1 GTSNPN, CDR2 SVGIG (reference sequence). Deletions cut 5 bases from V and 0 bases from J, with 14 bases between.

The V call is TRBV5-4, the J call TRBJ2-1; D might be TRBD1 (6 bases). The CDR3 sequence is 16 residues long. V was trimmed by 1 base and J by 1 base, leaving 12 bases between them. Germline-derived CDR1 and CDR2 are SGHNT and YYREEE (reference sequence). The CDR3 DNA sequence: TGTGCCAGCAGCTTGATTGTTGGACAGTCCTACAATGAGCAGTTCTTC. It encodes CASSLIVGQSYNEQFF.

V usage is TRBV10-3 and J usage is TRBJ1-6; 7 bases align to TRBD1. The CDR3 is 14 residues long. Germline loops: CDR1 ENHRY, CDR2 SYGVKD. The V and J ends lost 2 bases and 11 bases, in that order; junction bases with no gene match: 6. DNA of the CDR3: TGTGCCATCAGTGAGACACAGGGGCGGACACCCCTCCACTTT. Amino acids: CAISETQGRTPLHF.

The gene calls are TRBV5-5 and TRBJ2-2, with D possibly being TRBD1 (6 bases). Trimming pared 1 base from V and 4 bases from J, leaving 11 bases between. This CDR3 contains 15 residues. Germline CDR1 is SGHKS and CDR2 is YYEKEE (reference sequence). The DNA of the CDR3 is TGTGCCAGCAGCTTGTCCAGGGGTGGCACCGGGGAGCTGTTTTTT. As protein: CASSLSRGGTGELFF.

V is TRBV4-3 and J is TRBJ1-1; D is uncertain. The CDR3 is 15 amino acids. Germline V CDR1 and CDR2: LGHNA, YSLEER. V lost 4 bases and J 1 base, leaving 13 bases between the germline ends. CDR3 sequence: CASSRGLLENTEAFF. The CDR3 coding sequence is TGCGCCAGCAGCCGAGGACTGTTGGAGAACACTGAAGCTTTCTTT.

The chain recombines TRBV28 with TRBJ1-2; D perhaps matches TRBD1 (5 bases). The CDR3 sequence is 13 residues long. From germline, CDR1 is MDHEN and CDR2 SYDVKM. The V end lost 6 bases, the J end lost 3 bases, and 11 bases lay between the germline ends. This CDR3 is CASRLGLDYGYTF. The CDR3 DNA reads TGTGCCAGCAGACTGGGGCTAGACTATGGCTACACCTTC.

V is TRBV29-1 and J is TRBJ2-7; 11 bases match TRBD1. This CDR3 has 13 amino acids. Trimming at V came to 7 bases and at J to 4 bases, leaving 6 bases not matched to a gene. Germline loops: CDR1 SQVTM, CDR2 ANQGSEA. The CDR3 bases are TGCAGCGCTGGACAGGGGGCGGTATACGAGCAGTACTTC. It yields the protein CSAGQGAVYEQYF.

Turning to this clone: A read error may account for a junction end that differs from germline. The chain recombines TRBV10-2 with TRBJ2-3, with D possibly TRBD1 on 6 matching bases. The CDR3 contains 16 residues. CDR1 and CDR2 (germline): WSHSY, SAAADI. CDR3 in amino acids: CASSGQLSRATDKQYF. DNA of the CDR3: TGCGCCAGCAGCGGACAGCTGTCCAGGGCCACAGATAAGCAGTATTTT.

This chain joins TRBV18 and TRBJ2-7; D perhaps matches TRBD1 (5 bases). The CDR3 runs 17 residues. Germline V gene sequence: CDR1 KGHSH, CDR2 LQKENI. The V gene lost 3 bases and the J gene lost 0 bases, with 18 bases spanning the gap. As DNA, the CDR3 is TGTGCCAGCTCACCTTACATTTCGAGACAGAGCTCCTACGAGCAGTACTTC. Amino acid sequence: CASSPYISRQSSYEQYF.

The V and J genes are TRBV19 and TRBJ2-1, with 10 bases that match TRBD2. Germline V CDR1 and CDR2: LNHDA, SQIVND (reference sequence). The CDR3 covers 15 residues. The ends lost 4 bases at V and 8 bases at J; junction bases unmatched: 8. CDR3 coding DNA: TGTGCCAGTAGTAATCCAGCGGGAGGGCCCCATGAGCAGTTCTTC. This gives the protein CASSNPAGGPHEQFF.

The genes are TRBV18 and TRBJ1-1, with 10 positions matching TRBD1. Germline V gene data show CDR1 as KGHSH and CDR2 as LQKENI. The trim removed 6 bases at V and 1 base at J, leaving 5 bases unmatched. This CDR3 contains 15 residues. This CDR3 is CASSLGTGENTEAFF. CDR3 bases: TGTGCCAGCTCCCTCGGGACAGGGGAGAACACTGAAGCTTTCTTT.

The chain has TRBV7-8 and TRBJ2-1, with 13 bases identical to TRBD2. Trimming at V came to 5 bases and at J to 8 bases, leaving 6 bases not matched to a gene. The CDR3 is 15 amino acids. Germline values: CDR1 SGHVS, CDR2 FQNEAQ. CDR3 nucleotide sequence: TGTGCCAGCAGCCTTACTAGCGGGGGGGCCTATGAGCAGTTCTTC. Amino acid sequence: CASSLTSGGAYEQFF.

This rearrangement joins TRBV28 to TRBJ2-7; 7 bases are shared with TRBD1. The ends lost 5 bases at V and 1 base at J; junction bases unmatched: 8. CDR3 length equals 15 residues. Germline V gives CDR1 MDHEN, CDR2 SYDVKM. CDR3 protein: CASSPPGQISYEQYF. The CDR3 DNA follows: TGTGCCAGCAGTCCACCGGGACAGATTTCCTACGAGCAGTACTTC.

The V call is TRBV6-1, the J call TRBJ2-5; 7 nucleotides match TRBD1. The ends lost 4 bases at V and 5 bases at J; junction bases unmatched: 7. The germline V gene encodes CDR1 MNHNS and CDR2 SASEGT. The CDR3 extends over 14 amino acids. As DNA, the CDR3 is TGTGCCAGCAGTGTTACAGGGGAGTGGGAGACCCAGTACTTC. This translates into CASSVTGEWETQYF.

The chain combines TRBV7-2 with TRBJ1-2, with D perhaps TRBD1 (5 bases). The CDR3 runs to 13 residues. Germline CDR1 SGHTA, CDR2 FQGNSA. Deletions cut 0 bases from V and 7 bases from J, with 9 bases between. The CDR3 region is CASSLARGSGYTF. CDR3 DNA sequence: TGTGCCAGCAGCTTAGCAAGGGGTTCTGGCTACACCTTC. Full variable domain (outside the CDR3, taken from reference TRBV7-2 and TRBJ1-2): GAGVSQSPSNKVTEKGKDVELRCDPISGHTALYWYRQSLGQGLEFLIYFQGNSAPDKSGLPSDRFSAERTGGSVSTLTIQRTQQEDSAVYLCASSLARGSGYTFGSGTRLTVV.

The rearrangement links TRBV4-3 to TRBJ1-2; 7 bases fit TRBD1. The CDR3 length is 15 residues. The germline V gene has CDR1 LGHNA and CDR2 YSLEER. Germline trimming cut 0 bases from V and 4 bases from J; bases unmatched to any gene: 5. The CDR3 reads CASSQETGSGYGYTF. DNA for the CDR3: TGCGCCAGCAGCCAAGAGACAGGGTCGGGCTATGGCTACACCTTC.

Worth noting for this clone: Additional DNA sequences in this sample encode the identical CDR3. The V gene is TRBV7-9, the J gene TRBJ1-2; TRBD1 matches at 9 bases. Germline trimming cut 6 bases from V and 14 bases from J; bases unmatched to any gene: 13. This CDR3 spans 13 amino acids. Germline assignment: CDR1 SEHNR and CDR2 FQNEAQ (reference sequence). This CDR3 is CASRQGQGFSGTF. The CDR3, as DNA: TGTGCCAGCAGGCAGGGACAGGGCTTCTCCGGAACCTTC. Supplemented by reference TRBV7-9 and TRBJ1-2, the full variable domain reads DTGVSQNPRHKITKRGQNVTFRCDPISEHNRLYWYRQTLGQGPEFLTYFQNEAQLEKSRLLSDRFSAERPKGSFSTLEIQRTEQGDSAMYLCASRQGQGFSGTFGSGTRLTVV.

CDR3 residues: CASRQPGVYNEQFF. The CDR3 DNA is TGTGCCAGCAGACAACCGGGGGTCTACAATGAGCAGTTCTTC. The chain employs TRBV6-6 and TRBJ2-1; maybe TRBD2 (6 bases). The germline V gene encodes CDR1 MNHNY and CDR2 SVGAGI (reference sequence). The CDR3 sequence is 14 residues long. Trimming left V 6 bases short and J 3 bases short, with 12 bases between.